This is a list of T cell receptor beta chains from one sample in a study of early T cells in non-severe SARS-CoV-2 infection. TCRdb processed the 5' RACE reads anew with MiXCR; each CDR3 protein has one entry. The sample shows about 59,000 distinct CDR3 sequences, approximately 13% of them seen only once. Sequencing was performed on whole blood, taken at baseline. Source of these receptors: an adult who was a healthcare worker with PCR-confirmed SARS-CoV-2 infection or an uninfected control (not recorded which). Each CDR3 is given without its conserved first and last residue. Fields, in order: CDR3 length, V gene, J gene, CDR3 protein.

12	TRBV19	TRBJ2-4	ASKVSGAKNIQY
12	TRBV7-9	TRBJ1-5	ASSSGRVYQPQH
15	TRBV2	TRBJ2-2	ASSDPGLAGLTGELF
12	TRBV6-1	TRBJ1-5	ASISTGINQPQH
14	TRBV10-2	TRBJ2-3	ASSEGLAGGLDTQY
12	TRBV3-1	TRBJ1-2	ASSQPGEHYGYT
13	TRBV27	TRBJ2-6	ASSRTPEGANVLT
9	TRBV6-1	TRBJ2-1	ASSVHNEQF
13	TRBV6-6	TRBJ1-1	ASSHSRSLNTEAF
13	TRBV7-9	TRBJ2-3	ASSQRTGEADTQY
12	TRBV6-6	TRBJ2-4	ASSYGGVENIQY